This TCR beta chain was identified in a study of post-analysis software for immune sequencing data (dated by TCRdb to between 2014 and 2017). Broadly, across the study: The recorded disease courses included relapsing-remitting, secondary progressive and progressive-relapsing multiple sclerosis, and some patients had no subtype annotation. The patient repertoires were compared against around eleven previously published healthy control repertoires obtained from donors aged about 6 to 28 years. A subset of samples was prepared in parallel using single-end sample barcoding, then pooled and co-amplified after Illumina adapter ligation.

What the research found in general, with its limitations: The multiple sclerosis patient group was slightly younger than the control group. Patients showed significantly higher frequencies than controls for a handful of TRBV segments, among them TRBV5-6, TRBV5-1 and TRBV20-1. Direct clustering with F measure revealed strong co-clustering of samples prepared in the same batch, which led to a batch-effect correction. Normalized Chao1 diversity was significantly lower in multiple sclerosis patients than controls, suggesting substantial peripheral T-cell clonal expansion.

After removal of 7 bases from V and 5 bases from J, the junction retains 8 bases not matched to a gene. From the germline V gene, CDR1 is SQVTM and CDR2 is ANQGSEA. Including the terminal cysteine and phenylalanine, the CDR3 comprises 13 residues. The retained sequence is limited to the CDR3, 39 bases, with the frame set at the first base. The time point label on this specimen signifies: second blood draw from one MS patient after hematopoietic stem cell transplantation. To demonstrate the VDJtools post-analysis software, the study profiled TCR beta repertoires from the peripheral blood of about a dozen young patients with multiple sclerosis. Multiple sclerosis patients were children and adolescents aged about 6 to 15 years. The library was built by means of PCR. TCRdb shows the sequencer as Illumina HiSeq 2500. To reduce PCR and sequencing biases, unique molecular identifiers were incorporated into the TCR beta cDNA libraries. Roughly 0.5 million cDNA molecules were obtained per 1 to 10 million input T cells, so each molecule approximated one T cell. The same protocol used for the earlier healthy control dataset was applied to prepare and sequence the patient libraries. Within a given batch, samples were prepared together, multiplexed and sequenced on the same HiSeq lane. On the authors' methods: Raw barcoded reads were processed with MIGEC, and single-read molecular identifier groups were discarded before consensus assembly and CDR3 extraction. Clonotype tables were post-analysed with VDJtools, and diversity was normalized by down-sampling all datasets to the smallest sample size. Repertoire overlap clustering matched CDR3 amino acid but not nucleotide sequences to correct batch-related cross-sample contamination. The raw public reads went through TCRdb reprocessing: fastp at Q25, MiXCR clone calling, in-frame beta chains kept. Entries that share a CDR3 protein sequence are merged under the most common genes and DNA. The V and J calls shown here were made by TCRdb, not taken from the authors' results. In all, the sample holds about 160,000 distinct CDR3 sequences, and approximately 35% of those were seen once. Of the sample, 28% falls within the top ten clones.

This clonotype was found many times. There is no known antigen for this receptor. Per-nucleotide qualities are absent, and no much larger clonotype sits a single base away. The rearrangement joined TRBV29-1 to TRBJ2-7, with TRBD2 matching 10 junction bases. This clonotype was sampled from a girl aged 10 to 17 with multiple sclerosis. Donor details come from another sample of the same person, matched by shared clones. Sample: blood, taken after autologous hematopoietic stem cell transplantation. The nucleotide sequence is TGCAGCGCCGAATCCGGGACTAGCGACGAGCAGTACTTC. It is translated as CSAESGTSDEQYF.